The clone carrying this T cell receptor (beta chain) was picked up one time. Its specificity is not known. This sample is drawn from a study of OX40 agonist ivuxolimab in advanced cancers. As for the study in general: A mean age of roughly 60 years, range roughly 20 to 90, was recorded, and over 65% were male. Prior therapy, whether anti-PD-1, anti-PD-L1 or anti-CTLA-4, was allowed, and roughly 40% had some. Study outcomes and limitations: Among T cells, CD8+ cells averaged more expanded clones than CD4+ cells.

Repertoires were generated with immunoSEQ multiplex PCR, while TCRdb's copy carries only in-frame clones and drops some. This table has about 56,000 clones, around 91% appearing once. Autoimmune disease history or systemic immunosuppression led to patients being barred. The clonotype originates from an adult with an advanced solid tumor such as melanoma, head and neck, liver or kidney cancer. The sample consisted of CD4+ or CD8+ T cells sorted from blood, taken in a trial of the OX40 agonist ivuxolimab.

CDR3 region: CASKPDKGSGSYNEQFF. The CDR3 DNA is TGTGCCAGTAAACCGGACAAGGGGTCAGGATCCTACAATGAGCAGTTCTTC. The V gene is TRBV19, the J gene TRBJ2-1; tentatively, D is TRBD1 (5 bases). The V gene's germline CDR1 is LNHDA and CDR2 SQIVND (reference sequence). V was trimmed by 7 bases and J by 1 base, leaving 20 bases between them. The length of the CDR3 is 17 residues. Variable domain in full (rest from reference TRBV19 and TRBJ2-1): DGGITQSPKYLFRKEGQNVTLSCEQNLNHDAMYWYRQDPGQGLRLIYYSQIVNDFQKGDIAEGYSVSREKKESFPLTVTSAQKNPTAFYLCASKPDKGSGSYNEQFFGPGTRLTVL.